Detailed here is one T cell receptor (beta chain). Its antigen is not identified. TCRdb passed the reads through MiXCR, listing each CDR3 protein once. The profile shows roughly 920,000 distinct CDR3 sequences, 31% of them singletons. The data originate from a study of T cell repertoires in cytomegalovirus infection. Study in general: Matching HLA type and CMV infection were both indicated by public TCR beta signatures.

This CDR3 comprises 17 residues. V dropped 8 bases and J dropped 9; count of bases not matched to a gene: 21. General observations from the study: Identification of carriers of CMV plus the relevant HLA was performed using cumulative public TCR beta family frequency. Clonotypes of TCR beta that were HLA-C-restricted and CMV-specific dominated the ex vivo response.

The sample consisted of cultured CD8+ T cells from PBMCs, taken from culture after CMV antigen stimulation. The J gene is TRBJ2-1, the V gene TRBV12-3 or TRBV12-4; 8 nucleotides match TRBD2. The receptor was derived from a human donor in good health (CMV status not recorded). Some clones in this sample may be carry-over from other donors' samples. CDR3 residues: CASASPQLAAMRGEQFF. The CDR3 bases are TGTGCCAGCGCAAGTCCCCAACTAGCGGCGATGAGGGGTGAGCAGTTCTTC.